Below, 14 T cell receptor beta chains from the same sample are listed, as sequenced in a study of OX40 agonist ivuxolimab in advanced cancers. Libraries were constructed by the immunoSEQ multiplex PCR assay. Sourced from immuneACCESS, this table was stored by TCRdb with only in-frame sequences that have V and J called. A share of the clones is absent; for the studies checked, an unresolved V gene accounts for under half, and the remainder has no known explanation. The sample yields under 80,000 clones; roughly 88% were counted once. Less than 1% of the sample goes to the ten largest clones. This sample comprised CD4+ or CD8+ T cells sorted from blood, obtained in a trial of the OX40 agonist ivuxolimab. All receptors derive from an adult with an advanced solid tumor such as melanoma, head and neck, liver or kidney cancer.

The chain carries TRBV9 and TRBJ2-1; TRBD2 aligns across 8 bases. The ends lost 0 bases at V and 9 bases at J; junction bases unmatched: 8. The CDR3 length is 15 residues. Germline assignment: CDR1 SGDLS and CDR2 YYNGEE. CDR3 sequence: CASSVVSSGLTEQFF. The CDR3 bases are TGTGCCAGCAGCGTAGTGTCTAGCGGGCTAACTGAGCAGTTCTTC. Using reference TRBV9 and TRBJ2-1 for the parts outside the CDR3, the full variable domain is DSGVTQTPKHLITATGQRVTLRCSPRSGDLSVYWYQQSLDQGLQFLIQYYNGEERAKGNILERFSAQQFPDLHSELNLSSLELGDSALYFCASSVVSSGLTEQFFGPGTRLTVL.

This rearrangement joins TRBV28 to TRBJ1-2; tentative D call: TRBD1 (5 bases). Between the trimmed V and J ends, which lost 6 bases and 1 base, there was a span of 9 bases. Germline V gene sequence: CDR1 MDHEN, CDR2 SYDVKM. This CDR3 contains 13 residues. The CDR3 coding sequence is TGTGCCAGCAGGCGGGACCTTAACTATGGCTACACCTTC. Residues: CASRRDLNYGYTF.

Remarks on this clone: Other DNA sequences in the same sample also yield this CDR3. The CDR3: CASSLGGTSGRNEQFF. In nucleotides, the CDR3 is TGTGCCAGCAGCTTAGGGGGGACTAGCGGGAGGAATGAGCAGTTCTTC. The V and J genes are TRBV11-3 and TRBJ2-1, with 15 bases fitting TRBD2. Germline V lookup: CDR1 SGHNT, CDR2 YENEEA. The CDR3 length is 16 residues. J was trimmed by 7 bases and V by 1 base; bases with no gene match: 2.

CDR3 amino acids: CASSPGGSSFF. The CDR3, as DNA: TGTGCCAGCAGTCCGGGGGGAAGCTCGTTTTTT. This chain uses TRBV6-5 with TRBJ1-4; a weak D match, TRBD1 (5 bases). The CDR3 extends over 11 amino acids. In germline, CDR1 is MNHEY, CDR2 SVGAGI. V dropped 5 bases and J dropped 16 bases, with 14 bases sitting between them.

This clone has just a few counts. The chain combines TRBV1 with TRBJ2-3; the table's D gene call, TRBD2, was not cross checked with the DNA. TRBV1 is tagged as a pseudogene. This CDR3 contains 15 residues. CDR3 amino acids: CTSSQKRGGTDTQYF. DNA for the CDR3: TGCACCAGCAGCCAGAAGCGGGGGGGCACAGATACGCAGTATTTT.

The V gene is TRBV27, the J gene TRBJ1-2; TRBD1 might be the D (6 bases). CDR1 MNHEY and CDR2 SMNVEV come from the germline V gene (reference sequence). CDR3 size: 13 residues. The ends were cut back, 6 bases at V and 3 bases at J, with 11 bases in the middle. The CDR3 region has the DNA TGTGCCAGCAGCCTACAGGGAGACTATGGCTACACCTTC. Translation: CASSLQGDYGYTF.

V gene TRBV30 combines with J gene TRBJ1-5; D is undetermined. There are 18 residues in the CDR3. The germline gives CDR1 GTSNPN, CDR2 SVGIG (reference sequence). The V end was cut by 2 bases, the J end by 4 bases, with 24 bases between. The DNA of the CDR3 is TGTGCCTGGAGTACTGTACACGAAGTTTCCCCAGCAAATCAGCCCCAGCATTTT. Its protein product is CAWSTVHEVSPANQPQHF.

The chain links TRBV30 to TRBJ1-3; 7 bases are a match to TRBD1. V was clipped by 1 base and J by 5 bases; unmatched bases: 2. The CDR3 has 13 amino acids. The V gene's germline CDR1 is GTSNPN and CDR2 SVGIG (reference sequence). CDR3 in amino acids: CAWSEGQRNTIYF. The CDR3 nucleotides are TGTGCCTGGAGTGAGGGACAGAGAAACACCATATATTTT.

The V gene is TRBV19, the J gene TRBJ2-4; D possibly corresponds to TRBD1 (6 bases). CDR1 is LNHDA, CDR2 SQIVND, per germline (reference sequence). V lost 1 base and J 6 bases, leaving 10 bases between the germline ends. This CDR3 spans 14 amino acids. CDR3 region: CASSIGGGPNIQYF. The DNA for the CDR3 is TGTGCCAGTAGTATAGGTGGGGGCCCAAACATTCAGTACTTC.

V gene TRBV6-5 combines with J gene TRBJ1-1; possibly TRBD1 for D (5 bases). Germline assignment: CDR1 MNHEY and CDR2 SVGAGI. The CDR3 runs to 14 residues. V lost 6 bases and J lost 1, with 12 bases in between. The CDR3 nucleotides are TGTGCCAGCAGCGGGGGGGACGCGAACACTGAAGCTTTCTTT. This codes for CASSGGDANTEAFF.

V is TRBV6-6 and J is TRBJ1-3; 9 positions match TRBD1. CDR1 and CDR2 from the germline V gene are MNHNY and SVGAGI (reference sequence). CDR3 length: 15 residues. V dropped 5 bases and J dropped 0; count of bases not matched to a gene: 2. The CDR3 here is CASSEGQGSGNTIYF. Here the CDR3 DNA reads TGTGCCAGCAGTGAGGGACAGGGCTCTGGAAACACCATATATTTT.

V is TRBV5-8 and J is TRBJ1-6; possibly TRBD1 for D (6 bases). Trimming cost V 0 bases and J 5 bases, with 9 bases left between them. This CDR3 comprises 15 residues. From germline, CDR1 is SGHTS and CDR2 YDEGEE. CDR3 region: CASSLARGNNSPLHF. The CDR3 region has the DNA TGTGCCAGCAGCTTGGCTAGGGGGAATAATTCACCCCTCCACTTT.

This chain joins TRBV5-4 and TRBJ2-1; 7 bases align to TRBD2. The V segment lost 2 bases and the J segment 2 bases; nucleotides outside the gene matches: 7. From germline, CDR1 is SGHNT and CDR2 YYREEE (reference sequence). The CDR3 length is 16 residues. The CDR3 coding sequence is TGTGCCAGCAGCTTCGGGGCGGGAGCGGCCTACAATGAGCAGTTCTTC. Encoded protein: CASSFGAGAAYNEQFF.

The chain links TRBV28 to TRBJ1-1; D unclear. The germline CDR1 and CDR2 sequences are MDHEN and SYDVKM. V was pared by 8 bases and J by 8 bases, with 15 bases between. This CDR3 region has 12 residues. The CDR3: CASAISSREAFF. In DNA, the CDR3 is TGTGCCAGCGCGATTAGCAGCAGGGAAGCTTTCTTT.